This is a list of T cell receptor beta chains from one sample in a study of early T cells in non-severe SARS-CoV-2 infection. TCRdb recomputed calls from the 5' RACE reads with MiXCR, one row per CDR3 protein. The repertoire includes 30,000 to 45,000 distinct CDR3 sequences, approximately 5% of them detected once, and 25% to 30% sits in the top ten. Sequenced input: whole blood. All receptors come from an adult who was a healthcare worker with PCR-confirmed SARS-CoV-2 infection or an uninfected control (not recorded which). CDR3s include the opening cysteine and the closing phenylalanine or tryptophan. The order of the fields is V gene, D gene, J gene, clone size, CDR3 DNA, CDR3 protein. A D gene is named only where the DNA matches it firmly. Clone sizes are given selectively: once, few, many, or a class where the clone is expanded.

v_gene: TRBV28; d_gene: TRBD2; j_gene: TRBJ2-3; abundance: many; CDR3nt: TGTGCCAGCAGTTCCCCGACTAGCGGGAGGCAGTATTTT; CDR3aa: CASSSPTSGRQYF
v_gene: TRBV7-2; d_gene: TRBD2; j_gene: TRBJ2-3; abundance: NA; CDR3nt: TGTGCCAGCAGCTTCTCCCAGCGGGGGGCAGGAGATACGCAGTATTTT; CDR3aa: CASSFSQRGAGDTQYF
v_gene: TRBV6-6; d_gene: NA; j_gene: TRBJ1-2; abundance: many; CDR3nt: TGTGCCAGCAGTTACGTCCCTACTGCGGGCTACACCTTC; CDR3aa: CASSYVPTAGYTF
v_gene: TRBV5-1; d_gene: TRBD1; j_gene: TRBJ1-6; abundance: many; CDR3nt: TGCGCCAGCAGCCCAGGGGTGGCAGGGGGGAGTATAACCCTCCACTTT; CDR3aa: CASSPGVAGGSITLHF
v_gene: TRBV2; d_gene: TRBD1; j_gene: TRBJ2-4; abundance: NA; CDR3nt: TGTGCCAGCAGGGGCGGGACAGGGGGCAAAAACATTCAGTACTTC; CDR3aa: CASRGGTGGKNIQYF
v_gene: TRBV30; d_gene: NA; j_gene: TRBJ2-7; abundance: many; CDR3nt: TGTGCCTGGAGCTGGGAAAGCTCCTACGAGCAGTACTTC; CDR3aa: CAWSWESSYEQYF
v_gene: TRBV6-5; d_gene: TRBD2; j_gene: TRBJ2-1; abundance: NA; CDR3nt: TGTGCCAGCAGTAGAACTAGCGGGAGGGCCTCGCAGTTCTTC; CDR3aa: CASSRTSGRASQFF
v_gene: TRBV2; d_gene: NA; j_gene: TRBJ2-5; abundance: NA; CDR3nt: TGTGCCAGCAGTGAATTGAGGGATGAGACCCAGTACTTC; CDR3aa: CASSELRDETQYF
v_gene: TRBV14; d_gene: TRBD2; j_gene: TRBJ2-1; abundance: many; CDR3nt: TGTGCCAGCAGCTCCCAAGCGGGGGTCTACAATGAGCAGTTCTTC; CDR3aa: CASSSQAGVYNEQFF
v_gene: TRBV5-5; d_gene: NA; j_gene: TRBJ1-6; abundance: many; CDR3nt: TGTGCCAGCAGCTTGGAGGTCGGAAGTTCACCCCTCCACTTT; CDR3aa: CASSLEVGSSPLHF
v_gene: TRBV5-1; d_gene: NA; j_gene: TRBJ1-4; abundance: few; CDR3nt: TGCGCCAGCAGCGTCCAGAAAGGAACTAATGAAAAACTGTTTTTT; CDR3aa: CASSVQKGTNEKLFF
v_gene: TRBV7-2; d_gene: NA; j_gene: TRBJ2-5; abundance: NA; CDR3nt: TGTGCCAGCAGCTTATCGTACCAAGAGACCCAGTACTTC; CDR3aa: CASSLSYQETQYF
v_gene: TRBV28; d_gene: NA; j_gene: TRBJ1-5; abundance: many; CDR3nt: TGTGCCAGCAGGAGGGGGGACAGCAATCAGCCCCAGCATTTT; CDR3aa: CASRRGDSNQPQHF
v_gene: TRBV20-1; d_gene: TRBD2; j_gene: TRBJ2-1; abundance: NA; CDR3nt: TGCAGTGCTCGCCGGGCGGGGGGCTACAATGAGCAGTTCTTC; CDR3aa: CSARRAGGYNEQFF
v_gene: TRBV12-5; d_gene: NA; j_gene: TRBJ1-1; abundance: many; CDR3nt: TGTGCTAGTGGTTTGGCCCACAATACAGGGAACAGGCTGAACACTGAAGCTTTCTTT; CDR3aa: CASGLAHNTGNRLNTEAFF
v_gene: TRBV9; d_gene: NA; j_gene: TRBJ2-2; abundance: many; CDR3nt: TGTGCCAGCAGCCCTCAGGGGAGCACCACCGGGGAGCTGTTTTTT; CDR3aa: CASSPQGSTTGELFF
v_gene: TRBV20-1; d_gene: TRBD2; j_gene: TRBJ2-7; abundance: NA; CDR3nt: TGCAGTGCTTACGGACTAGCGGGGGGTTACGAGCAGTACTTC; CDR3aa: CSAYGLAGGYEQYF
v_gene: TRBV12-3/TRBV12-4; d_gene: NA; j_gene: TRBJ2-1; abundance: NA; CDR3nt: TGTGCCAGCAGTCGCCTTCGGGGGGCCAGGCAGTTCTTC; CDR3aa: CASSRLRGARQFF
v_gene: TRBV20-1; d_gene: NA; j_gene: TRBJ2-1; abundance: many; CDR3nt: TGCAGTGCTAGAGATCGCGGTTTAAGGAATGAGCAGTTCTTC; CDR3aa: CSARDRGLRNEQFF
v_gene: TRBV19; d_gene: TRBD1; j_gene: TRBJ1-2; abundance: many; CDR3nt: TGTGCCAGTAGTAGCGGGACAGGGTTTGGCTACACCTTC; CDR3aa: CASSSGTGFGYTF
v_gene: TRBV5-8; d_gene: TRBD1; j_gene: TRBJ1-2; abundance: many; CDR3nt: TGTGCCAGCAGCCAACCGGGACAGCTTTATGGCTACACCTTC; CDR3aa: CASSQPGQLYGYTF
v_gene: TRBV10-3; d_gene: NA; j_gene: TRBJ1-6; abundance: NA; CDR3nt: TGTGCCATCAGTGAGGGATTCGGGGACGACGGCCTCCACTTT; CDR3aa: CAISEGFGDDGLHF
v_gene: TRBV12-3/TRBV12-4; d_gene: NA; j_gene: TRBJ2-1; abundance: medium-sized; CDR3nt: TGTGCGTGGGGGGCGGGGGCCGATGAGCAGTTCTTC; CDR3aa: CAWGAGADEQFF
v_gene: TRBV11-2; d_gene: NA; j_gene: TRBJ2-1; abundance: many; CDR3nt: TGTGCCAGCAGCTCAAGCAATGAGCAGTTCTTC; CDR3aa: CASSSSNEQFF
v_gene: TRBV5-4; d_gene: TRBD2; j_gene: TRBJ2-2; abundance: many; CDR3nt: TGTGCCAGCGGCCCGACTAGCGGGAGTACCGGGGAGCTGTTTTTT; CDR3aa: CASGPTSGSTGELFF
v_gene: TRBV12-3/TRBV12-4; d_gene: NA; j_gene: TRBJ2-1; abundance: few; CDR3nt: TGTGCCAGCAGTTTAGCCGGCCGGGATAGAGTTGAGCAGTTCTTC; CDR3aa: CASSLAGRDRVEQFF
v_gene: TRBV20-1; d_gene: NA; j_gene: TRBJ2-2; abundance: many; CDR3nt: TGCAGTGCTAGCCCAGACAGGAGTTTGGGCGGGGAGCTGTTTTTT; CDR3aa: CSASPDRSLGGELFF
v_gene: TRBV12-3/TRBV12-4; d_gene: NA; j_gene: TRBJ1-2; abundance: NA; CDR3nt: TGTGCCAGCAGTCCGCGGGGACTCCGGCGAAGAGGCTACACCTTC; CDR3aa: CASSPRGLRRRGYTF
v_gene: TRBV2; d_gene: TRBD2; j_gene: TRBJ2-2; abundance: few; CDR3nt: TGTGCCAGCACACTAGCGGGAGGGCCGACCGGGGAGCTGTTTTTT; CDR3aa: CASTLAGGPTGELFF
v_gene: TRBV4-1; d_gene: NA; j_gene: TRBJ2-1; abundance: few; CDR3nt: TGCGCCAGCAGCCCCCCCGATGCGGGGTACAATGAGCAGTTCTTC; CDR3aa: CASSPPDAGYNEQFF
v_gene: TRBV14; d_gene: NA; j_gene: TRBJ2-3; abundance: few; CDR3nt: TGTGCCAGCAGCCAAGGGGGGAGCGGAGCTCCTCCTGATACGCAGTATTTT; CDR3aa: CASSQGGSGAPPDTQYF
v_gene: TRBV5-1; d_gene: NA; j_gene: TRBJ2-7; abundance: few; CDR3nt: TGCGCCAGCAGCTTGGCCTCCAGGTCCTCCTACGAGCAGTACTTC; CDR3aa: CASSLASRSSYEQYF
v_gene: TRBV9; d_gene: TRBD2; j_gene: TRBJ2-1; abundance: many; CDR3nt: TGTGCCAGCAGCGTAGTTGGGACTAGCGGGATTAATGAGCAGTTCTTC; CDR3aa: CASSVVGTSGINEQFF
v_gene: TRBV6-5; d_gene: TRBD1; j_gene: TRBJ2-7; abundance: many; CDR3nt: TGTGCCAGCAGTTACTCCGGGACAGGTCCCTACGAGCAGTACTTC; CDR3aa: CASSYSGTGPYEQYF
v_gene: TRBV18; d_gene: NA; j_gene: TRBJ2-4; abundance: many; CDR3nt: TGTGCCAGCTCACCACAGATGGTTGGGGCCAAAAACATTCAGTACTTC; CDR3aa: CASSPQMVGAKNIQYF
v_gene: TRBV28; d_gene: TRBD2; j_gene: TRBJ2-1; abundance: few; CDR3nt: TGTGCCAGCAGTTTGAGCGGGAGGCACAATGAGCAGTTCTTC; CDR3aa: CASSLSGRHNEQFF
v_gene: TRBV12-3/TRBV12-4; d_gene: NA; j_gene: TRBJ2-2; abundance: many; CDR3nt: TGTGCCAGCAGCTCCCTGGGGGTGGCCGGGGCATCCGGGGAGCTGTTTTTT; CDR3aa: CASSSLGVAGASGELFF
v_gene: TRBV12-3/TRBV12-4; d_gene: NA; j_gene: TRBJ1-5; abundance: medium-sized; CDR3nt: TGTGCCAGCAACGTGGGGGGCCCCAATCAGCCCCAGCATTTT; CDR3aa: CASNVGGPNQPQHF
v_gene: TRBV6-1; d_gene: TRBD1; j_gene: TRBJ1-2; abundance: many; CDR3nt: TGTGCCAGCAGTGAAGGGACAGGCTATGGCTACACCTTC; CDR3aa: CASSEGTGYGYTF
v_gene: TRBV6-1; d_gene: TRBD2; j_gene: TRBJ2-1; abundance: many; CDR3nt: TGTGCCAGCAGCGAGACTAGCCTCCAGCGCTCCTACAATGAGCAGTTCTTC; CDR3aa: CASSETSLQRSYNEQFF
v_gene: TRBV3-1; d_gene: NA; j_gene: TRBJ2-1; abundance: NA; CDR3nt: TGTGTCAGCAGCCGATCAGAGGGGATCGAGCAGTTCTTC; CDR3aa: CVSSRSEGIEQFF
v_gene: TRBV7-2; d_gene: NA; j_gene: TRBJ2-3; abundance: many; CDR3nt: TGTGCCAGCAGCTTAAGGACGCAGAGCACAGATACGCAGTATTTT; CDR3aa: CASSLRTQSTDTQYF
v_gene: TRBV28; d_gene: TRBD1; j_gene: TRBJ2-4; abundance: many; CDR3nt: TGTGCCAGCAGATCTCACGGGACAGGGGGAAACATTCAGTACTTC; CDR3aa: CASRSHGTGGNIQYF